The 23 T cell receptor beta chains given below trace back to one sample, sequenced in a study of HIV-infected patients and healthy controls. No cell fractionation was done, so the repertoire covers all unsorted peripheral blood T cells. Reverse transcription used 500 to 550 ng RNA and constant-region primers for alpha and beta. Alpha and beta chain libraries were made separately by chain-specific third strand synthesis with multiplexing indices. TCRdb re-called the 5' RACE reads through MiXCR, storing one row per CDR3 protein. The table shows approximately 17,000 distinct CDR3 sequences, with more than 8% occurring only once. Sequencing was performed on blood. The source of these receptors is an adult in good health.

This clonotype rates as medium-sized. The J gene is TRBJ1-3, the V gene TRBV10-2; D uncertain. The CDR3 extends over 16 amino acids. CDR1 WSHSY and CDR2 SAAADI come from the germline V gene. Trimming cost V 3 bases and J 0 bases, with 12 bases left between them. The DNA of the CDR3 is TGCGCCAGCAGTGAATGGGCAACGAGCTCTGGAAACACCATATATTTT. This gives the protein CASSEWATSSGNTIYF.

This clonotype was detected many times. The CDR3 DNA reads as TGTGCCAGCAGCCTAGGAGGGGAGGGCAATCAGCCCCAGCATTTT. Translated, it gives CASSLGGEGNQPQHF. The chain employs TRBV7-9 and TRBJ1-5; possibly TRBD1 for D (5 bases). The CDR3 sequence is 15 residues long. Germline assignment: CDR1 SEHNR and CDR2 FQNEAQ (reference sequence). V was clipped by 5 bases and J by 2 bases, with 13 bases between them.

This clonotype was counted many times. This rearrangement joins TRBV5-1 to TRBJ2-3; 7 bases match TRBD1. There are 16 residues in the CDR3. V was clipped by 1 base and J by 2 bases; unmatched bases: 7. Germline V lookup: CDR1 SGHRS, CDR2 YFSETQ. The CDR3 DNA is TGCGCCAGCAGCTTGAACAGGGGAAACCCCACAGATACGCAGTATTTT. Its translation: CASSLNRGNPTDTQYF.

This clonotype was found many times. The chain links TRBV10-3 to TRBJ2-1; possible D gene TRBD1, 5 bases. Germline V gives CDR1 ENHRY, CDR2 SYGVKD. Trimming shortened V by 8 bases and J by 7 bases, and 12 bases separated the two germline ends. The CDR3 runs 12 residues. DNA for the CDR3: TGTGCCATCGAAACAGGTTGGAATGAGCAGTTCTTC. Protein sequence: CAIETGWNEQFF.

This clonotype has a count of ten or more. This CDR3 reads CASSLTGALDQPQHF. Written as DNA, the CDR3 is TGTGCCAGCAGTTTGACAGGGGCATTAGATCAGCCCCAGCATTTT. The rearrangement links TRBV6-5 to TRBJ1-5; 8 nucleotides align to TRBD1. Unmatched junction bases numbered 7, after V lost 4 bases and J lost 5 bases. Germline V gives CDR1 MNHEY, CDR2 SVGAGI. This CDR3 comprises 15 residues.

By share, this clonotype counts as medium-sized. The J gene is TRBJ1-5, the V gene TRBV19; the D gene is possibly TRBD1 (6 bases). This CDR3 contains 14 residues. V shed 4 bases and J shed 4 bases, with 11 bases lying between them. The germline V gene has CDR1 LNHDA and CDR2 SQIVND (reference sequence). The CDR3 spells CASSTTGSNQPQHF. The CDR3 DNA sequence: TGTGCCAGTAGTACCACAGGGTCAAATCAGCCCCAGCATTTT. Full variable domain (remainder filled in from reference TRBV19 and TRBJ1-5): DGGITQSPKYLFRKEGQNVTLSCEQNLNHDAMYWYRQDPGQGLRLIYYSQIVNDFQKGDIAEGYSVSREKKESFPLTVTSAQKNPTAFYLCASSTTGSNQPQHFGDGTRLSIL.

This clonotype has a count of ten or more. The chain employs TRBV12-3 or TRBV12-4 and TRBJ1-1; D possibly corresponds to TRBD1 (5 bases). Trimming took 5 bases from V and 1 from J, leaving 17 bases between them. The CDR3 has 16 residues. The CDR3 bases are TGTGCCAGCAGTCCACCCCCGGGACTTAAGAACACTGAAGCTTTCTTT. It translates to CASSPPPGLKNTEAFF.

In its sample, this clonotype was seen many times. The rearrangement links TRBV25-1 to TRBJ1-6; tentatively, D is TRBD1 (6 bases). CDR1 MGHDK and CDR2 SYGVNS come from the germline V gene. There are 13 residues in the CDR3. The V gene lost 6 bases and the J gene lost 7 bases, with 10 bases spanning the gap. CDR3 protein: CASSTGNNSPLHF. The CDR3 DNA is TGTGCCAGCAGCACAGGGAACAATTCACCCCTCCACTTT.

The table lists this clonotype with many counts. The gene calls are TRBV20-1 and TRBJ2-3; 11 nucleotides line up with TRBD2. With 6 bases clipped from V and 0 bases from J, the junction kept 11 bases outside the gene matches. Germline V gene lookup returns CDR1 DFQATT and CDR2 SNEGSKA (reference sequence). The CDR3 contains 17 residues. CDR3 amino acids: CSANLAGGSPSTDTQYF. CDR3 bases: TGCAGTGCCAATCTAGCGGGAGGAAGCCCTAGCACAGATACGCAGTATTTT.

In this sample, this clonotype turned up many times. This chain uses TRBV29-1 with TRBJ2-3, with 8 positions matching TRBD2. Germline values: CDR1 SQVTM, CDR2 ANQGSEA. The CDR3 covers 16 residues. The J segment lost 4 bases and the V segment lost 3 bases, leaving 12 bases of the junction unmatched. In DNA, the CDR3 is TGCAGCGTTGAGAGGTCGGGGACGGGAGGGGCAGATACGCAGTATTTT. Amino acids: CSVERSGTGGADTQYF.

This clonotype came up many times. The CDR3 DNA is TGTGCCAGCAGCTTATTCTCAGGGACGCTCACAGATACGCAGTATTTT. It codes for CASSLFSGTLTDTQYF. This chain joins TRBV7-2 and TRBJ2-3; D tentatively reads TRBD1 or TRBD2 (5 bases each). The CDR3 spans 16 residues. V was cut by 2 bases and J by 2 bases, with 14 bases left in between. Looked up from germline, CDR1 is SGHTA and CDR2 is FQGNSA.

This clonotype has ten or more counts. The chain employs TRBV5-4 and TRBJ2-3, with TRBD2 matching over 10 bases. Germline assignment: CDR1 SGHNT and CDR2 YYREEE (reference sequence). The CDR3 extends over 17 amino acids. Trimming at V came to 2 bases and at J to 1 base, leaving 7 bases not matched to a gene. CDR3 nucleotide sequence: TGTGCCAGCAGCTTAGCGGGACTAGCGAGCCGCACAGATACGCAGTATTTT. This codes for CASSLAGLASRTDTQYF.

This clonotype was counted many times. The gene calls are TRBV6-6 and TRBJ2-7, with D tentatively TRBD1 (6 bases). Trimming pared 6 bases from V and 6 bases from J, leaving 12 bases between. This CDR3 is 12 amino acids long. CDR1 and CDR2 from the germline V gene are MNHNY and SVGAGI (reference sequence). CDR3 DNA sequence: TGTGCCAGCAGCCGGCCCAGGGGCGAGCAGTACTTC. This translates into CASSRPRGEQYF.

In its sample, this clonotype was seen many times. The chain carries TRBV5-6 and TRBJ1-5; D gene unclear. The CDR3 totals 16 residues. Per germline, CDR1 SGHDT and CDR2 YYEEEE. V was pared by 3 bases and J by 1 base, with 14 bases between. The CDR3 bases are TGTGCCAGCAGCTCGTCGACTTTCAGAAGCAATCAGCCCCAGCATTTT. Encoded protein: CASSSSTFRSNQPQHF.

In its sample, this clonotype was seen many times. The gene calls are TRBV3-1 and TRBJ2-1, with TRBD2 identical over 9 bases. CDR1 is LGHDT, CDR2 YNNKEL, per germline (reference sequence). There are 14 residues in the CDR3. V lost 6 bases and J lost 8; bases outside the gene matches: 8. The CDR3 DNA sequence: TGTGCCAGCAGTCCGGGACTAGCCTCCGATGAGCAGTTCTTC. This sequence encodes CASSPGLASDEQFF.

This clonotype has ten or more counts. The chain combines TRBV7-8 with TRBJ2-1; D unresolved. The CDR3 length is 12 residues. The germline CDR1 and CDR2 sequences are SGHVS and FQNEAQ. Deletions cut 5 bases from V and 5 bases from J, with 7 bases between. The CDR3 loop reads CASSPLNNEQFF. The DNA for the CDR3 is TGTGCCAGCAGCCCCCTGAACAATGAGCAGTTCTTC.

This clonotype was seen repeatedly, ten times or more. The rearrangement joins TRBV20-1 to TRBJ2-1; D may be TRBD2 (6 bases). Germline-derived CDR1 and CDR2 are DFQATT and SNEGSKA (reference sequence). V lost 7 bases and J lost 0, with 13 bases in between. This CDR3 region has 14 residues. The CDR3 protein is CSVLSGYSYNEQFF. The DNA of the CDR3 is TGCAGTGTCTTAAGCGGGTACTCCTACAATGAGCAGTTCTTC.

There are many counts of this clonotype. The CDR3 nucleotides are TGCAGTGTTGGAGGGGGGGAGAGACACACAGATACGCAGTATTTT. It specifies CSVGGGERHTDTQYF. V gene TRBV20-1 combines with J gene TRBJ2-3; TRBD2 is a possible D gene (7 bases). With 7 bases removed from V and 2 bases from J, the gap between germline ends came to 19 bases. This CDR3 has 15 amino acids. CDR1 is DFQATT and CDR2 is SNEGSKA in the germline V gene (reference sequence).

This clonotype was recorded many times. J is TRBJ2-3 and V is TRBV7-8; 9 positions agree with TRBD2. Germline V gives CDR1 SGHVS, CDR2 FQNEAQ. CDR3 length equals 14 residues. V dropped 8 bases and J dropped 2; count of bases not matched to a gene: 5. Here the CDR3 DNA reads TGTGCCAGCGGAGCTAGCGGGAACACAGATACGCAGTATTTT. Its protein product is CASGASGNTDTQYF.

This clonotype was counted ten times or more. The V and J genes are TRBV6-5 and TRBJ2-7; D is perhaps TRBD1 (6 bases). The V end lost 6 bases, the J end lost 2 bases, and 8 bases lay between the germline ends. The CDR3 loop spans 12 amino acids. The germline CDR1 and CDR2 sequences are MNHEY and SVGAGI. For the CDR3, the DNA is TGTGCCAGCAGGCAGGGGCCCTACGAGCAGTACTTC. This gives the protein CASRQGPYEQYF.

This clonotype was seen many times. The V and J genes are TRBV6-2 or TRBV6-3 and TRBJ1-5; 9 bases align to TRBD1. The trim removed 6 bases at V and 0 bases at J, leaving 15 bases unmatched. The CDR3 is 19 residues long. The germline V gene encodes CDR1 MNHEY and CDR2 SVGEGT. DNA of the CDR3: TGTGCCAGCAGCCTACAGGGGGCGACCGTTACCCATAGCAATCAGCCCCAGCATTTT. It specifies CASSLQGATVTHSNQPQHF.

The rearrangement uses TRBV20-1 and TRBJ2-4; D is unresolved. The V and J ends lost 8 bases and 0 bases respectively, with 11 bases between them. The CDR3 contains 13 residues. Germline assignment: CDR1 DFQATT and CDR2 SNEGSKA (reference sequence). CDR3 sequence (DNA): TGCAGTTCCCAGTCGGGAGCCAAAAACATTCAGTACTTC. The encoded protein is CSSQSGAKNIQYF.

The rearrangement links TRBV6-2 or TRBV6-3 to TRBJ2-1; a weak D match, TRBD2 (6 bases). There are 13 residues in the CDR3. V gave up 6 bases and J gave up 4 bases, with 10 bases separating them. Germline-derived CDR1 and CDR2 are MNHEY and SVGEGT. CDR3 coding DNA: TGTGCCAGCAGCCCGACTAGTTACAATGAGCAGTTCTTC. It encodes CASSPTSYNEQFF.